This T cell receptor (beta chain) originates from a study of breast tumors, draining lymph nodes, adjacent tissues. General study points: Tumor and nontumor repertoires were significantly more similar in luminal-like than in basal-like breast cancer.

A single count supports this clonotype. Antigen unknown. The CDR3 length is 13 residues. The V end was cut by 4 bases, the J end by 11 bases, with 15 bases between. The V gene's germline CDR1 is LNHDA and CDR2 SQIVND (reference sequence). The lymph nodes were axillary draining lymph nodes from breast cancer patients. TCRdb fed the multiplex PCR reads into MiXCR, producing one record per CDR3 protein. The sample lists about 180,000 distinct CDR3 sequences, roughly a third occurring once. The chain uses TRBV19 and TRBJ1-5; D may be TRBD1 (6 bases). The sample was axillary lymph node tissue. The sequence was collected from a female donor with breast cancer. Some clones in this sample may be carry-over from other donors' samples. In nucleotides, the CDR3 is TGTGCCAGTAGTAGGGTGGGGGGCCAGGCCCAGCATTTT. This sequence encodes CASSRVGGQAQHF.